This T cell receptor beta chain was retrieved from a study of T cell repertoires in cytomegalovirus infection. Study background: Public TCR beta signatures marked donors with CMV infection and the matching HLA.

The germline gives CDR1 SNHLY, CDR2 FYNNEI. Trimming removed 4 bases at V and 6 bases at J, with 13 bases between. CDR3 length equals 13 residues. Study-wide findings and caveats: The study identified carriers of CMV plus the relevant HLA from cumulative public TCR beta family frequency.

This clonotype was detected a few times. Its antigen is still unknown. TCRdb used MiXCR to reprocess the reads, holding one entry per CDR3 protein. The sample has more than 400,000 distinct CDR3 sequences; around 27% are singletons. V is TRBV2 and J is TRBJ2-7, with D maybe TRBD2 (5 bases). The sequence was collected from a human donor in good health (CMV status not recorded). Some clones in this sample may be carry-over from other donors' samples. Sequencing was carried out using PBMCs. For the CDR3, the DNA is TGTGCCAGCAGTGCGGAGGCCTTCGGCGAGCAGTACTTC. It translates to CASSAEAFGEQYF.